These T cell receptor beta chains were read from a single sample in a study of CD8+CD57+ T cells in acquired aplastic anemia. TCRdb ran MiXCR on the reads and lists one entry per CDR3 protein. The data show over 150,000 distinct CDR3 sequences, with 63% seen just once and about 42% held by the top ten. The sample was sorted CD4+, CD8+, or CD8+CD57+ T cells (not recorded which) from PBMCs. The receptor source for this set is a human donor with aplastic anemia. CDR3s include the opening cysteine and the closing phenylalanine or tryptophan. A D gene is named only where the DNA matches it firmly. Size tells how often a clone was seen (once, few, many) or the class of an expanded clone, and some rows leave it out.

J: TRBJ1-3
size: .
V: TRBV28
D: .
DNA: TGTGCCAGCAGCGACGACCGATGGAATGGAAACACCATATATTTT
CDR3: CASSDDRWNGNTIYF

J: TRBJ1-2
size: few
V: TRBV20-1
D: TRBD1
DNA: TGCAGTGCTAGAGGAGACAGGGAGACGGATGGCTACACCTTC
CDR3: CSARGDRETDGYTF

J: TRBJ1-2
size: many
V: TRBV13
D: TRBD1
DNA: TGTGCCAGCAGCTCCCAGGGGGTCTATGGCTACACCTTC
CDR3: CASSSQGVYGYTF

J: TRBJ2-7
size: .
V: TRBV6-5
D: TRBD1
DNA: TGTGCCAGCAGGGGACAGGGTTCCGGCACCTACGAGCAGTACTTC
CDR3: CASRGQGSGTYEQYF

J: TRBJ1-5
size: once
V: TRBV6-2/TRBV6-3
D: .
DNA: TGTGCCAGCAGCAGCAGGAGCAATCAGCCCCAGCATTTT
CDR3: CASSSRSNQPQHF

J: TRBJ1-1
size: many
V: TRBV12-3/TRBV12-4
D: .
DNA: TGTGCCAGCAGTCCTAATACCCAATCCAAAAGAGAGACTGAAGCTTTCTTT
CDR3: CASSPNTQSKRETEAFF

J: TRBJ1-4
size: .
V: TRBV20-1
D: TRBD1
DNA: TGCAGTGCTGCGGGACAGGGGAATGAAAAACTGTTTTTT
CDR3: CSAAGQGNEKLFF

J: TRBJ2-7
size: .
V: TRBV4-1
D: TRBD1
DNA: TGCGCCAGCAGCCACCCCGGACAGGTAGGGGTCTACGAGCAGTACTTC
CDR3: CASSHPGQVGVYEQYF

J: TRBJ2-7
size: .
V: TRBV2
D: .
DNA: TGTGCCAGCAGATCCGGGGACTTCTACGAGCAGTACTTC
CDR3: CASRSGDFYEQYF

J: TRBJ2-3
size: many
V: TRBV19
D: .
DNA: TGTGCCAGTAATCAGGGACCTACAGATACGCAGTATTTT
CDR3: CASNQGPTDTQYF

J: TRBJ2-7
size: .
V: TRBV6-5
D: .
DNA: TGTGCCAGCAGTTACGACGGCTACGAGCAGTACTTC
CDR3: CASSYDGYEQYF

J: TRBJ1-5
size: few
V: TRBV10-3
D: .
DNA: TGTGCCATCAGTGCCGGCTTGGAGGGCAATCAGCCCCAGCATTTT
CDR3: CAISAGLEGNQPQHF

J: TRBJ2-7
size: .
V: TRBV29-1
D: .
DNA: TGCAGCGTTGTGTGGGGGGCCTACGAGCAGTACTTC
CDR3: CSVVWGAYEQYF

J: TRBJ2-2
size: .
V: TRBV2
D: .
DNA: TGTGCCAGCAGTGGAATTGGTGGAGGGTACACCGGGGAGCTGTTTTTT
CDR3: CASSGIGGGYTGELFF

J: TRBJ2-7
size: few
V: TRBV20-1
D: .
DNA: TGCAGTGCTAGAGATCATCGGATCTTTTACGAGCAGTACTTC
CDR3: CSARDHRIFYEQYF

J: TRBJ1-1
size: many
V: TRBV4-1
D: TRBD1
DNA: TGCGCCAGCAGCCAAGAAGGTCAGGGGGCTTGGACTGAAGCTTTCTTT
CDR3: CASSQEGQGAWTEAFF

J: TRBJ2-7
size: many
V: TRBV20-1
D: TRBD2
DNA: TGCAGTGCTAGAGGGGGGATCGAATCGGGGGGGCGAGCAGTAGGCGAGCAGTACTTC
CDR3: CSARGGIESGGRAVGEQYF

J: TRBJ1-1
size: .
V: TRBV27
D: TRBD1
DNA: TGTGCCAGCAGCCTAGACAGGGGGAACACTGAAGCTTCCTTT
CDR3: CASSLDRGNTEASF

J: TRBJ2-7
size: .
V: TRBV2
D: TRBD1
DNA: TGTGCCAGCAGCGCCACAGGGGGGACCTACGAGCAGTACTTC
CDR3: CASSATGGTYEQYF

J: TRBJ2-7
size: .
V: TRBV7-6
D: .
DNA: TGTGCCAGCAGCTTAGGCCTAGGGGCGGCCGAGCAGTACTTC
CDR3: CASSLGLGAAEQYF

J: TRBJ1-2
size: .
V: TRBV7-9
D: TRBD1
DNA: TGTGCCAGCAGCCAGGGGACAGGGAATCCTAACTATGGCTACACCTTC
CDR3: CASSQGTGNPNYGYTF

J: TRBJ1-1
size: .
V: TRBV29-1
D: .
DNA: TGCAGCGTTGAAGATCTTGAGTCCGCAACAGCAGCTTTCTTT
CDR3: CSVEDLESATAAFF

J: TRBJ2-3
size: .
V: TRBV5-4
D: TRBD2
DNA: TGTGCCAGCAGCCTCGGGACTAGCGGGATCGGAGATACGCAGTATTTT
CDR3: CASSLGTSGIGDTQYF

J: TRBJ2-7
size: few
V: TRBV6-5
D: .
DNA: TGTGCCGGCAGTTACACGAAACGGGGGCCCCACTACGAGCAGTACTTC
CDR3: CAGSYTKRGPHYEQYF

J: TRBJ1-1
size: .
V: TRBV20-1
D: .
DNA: TGCAGTGCTAGCCCAGGGGCGGACACTGAAGCTTTCTTT
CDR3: CSASPGADTEAFF

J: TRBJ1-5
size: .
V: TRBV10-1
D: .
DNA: TGCGCCAGCAGTGAATCCCCAACAGGGAATAGCAATCAGCCCCAGCATTTT
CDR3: CASSESPTGNSNQPQHF

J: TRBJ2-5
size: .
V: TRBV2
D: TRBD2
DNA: TGTGCCAGCAGTTTGACTAGCGGGAGCAGAGGGGAGACCCAGTACTTC
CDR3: CASSLTSGSRGETQYF

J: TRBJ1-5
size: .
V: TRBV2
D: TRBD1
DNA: TGTGCCAGCAGGCCAGGGGGAGGCAATCAGCCCCAGCATTTT
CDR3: CASRPGGGNQPQHF

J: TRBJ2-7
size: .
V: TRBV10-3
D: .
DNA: TGTGCCATCAGTGAGTCCTGGGACTACGAGCAGTACTTC
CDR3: CAISESWDYEQYF